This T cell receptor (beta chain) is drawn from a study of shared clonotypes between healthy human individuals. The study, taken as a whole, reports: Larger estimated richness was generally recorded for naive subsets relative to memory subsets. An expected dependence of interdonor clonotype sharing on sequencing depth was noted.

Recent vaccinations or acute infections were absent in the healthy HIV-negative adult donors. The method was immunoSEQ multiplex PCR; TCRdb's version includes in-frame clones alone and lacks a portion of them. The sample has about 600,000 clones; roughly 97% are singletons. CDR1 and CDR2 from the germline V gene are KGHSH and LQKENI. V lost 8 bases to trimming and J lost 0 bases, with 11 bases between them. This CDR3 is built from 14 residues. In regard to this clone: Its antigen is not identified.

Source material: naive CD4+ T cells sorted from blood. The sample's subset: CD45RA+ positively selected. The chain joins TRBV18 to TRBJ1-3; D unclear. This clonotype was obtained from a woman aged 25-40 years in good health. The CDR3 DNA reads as TGTGCCAGCCCAGCGACCTACTCTGGAAACACCATATATTTT. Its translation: CASPATYSGNTIYF.